This T cell receptor beta chain stems from a study of cytomegalovirus exposure and HLA in healthy donors. Study-level points and caveats: Rare TCR sequences predominated, though certain public TCRs were found in many donors.

The method was immunoSEQ multiplex PCR; TCRdb's version includes in-frame clones alone and lacks a portion of them. The table includes 150,000 to 250,000 clones, 75% to 85% detected once. Trimming shortened V by 6 bases and J by 6 bases, and 18 bases separated the two germline ends. Germline CDR1 and CDR2: SNHLY and FYNNEI. The CDR3 loop spans 14 amino acids. About this clone: No antigen is known for it.

The receptor's source is a young woman in good health and CMV-seropositive. The chain combines TRBV2 with TRBJ2-7, with D perhaps matching TRBD2 (5 bases). Sequences were obtained from PBMCs. CDR3 coding DNA: TGTGCCAGCAGGGTACTAGTTACCTTGCTCGAGCAGTACTTC. Translated, it gives CASRVLVTLLEQYF.